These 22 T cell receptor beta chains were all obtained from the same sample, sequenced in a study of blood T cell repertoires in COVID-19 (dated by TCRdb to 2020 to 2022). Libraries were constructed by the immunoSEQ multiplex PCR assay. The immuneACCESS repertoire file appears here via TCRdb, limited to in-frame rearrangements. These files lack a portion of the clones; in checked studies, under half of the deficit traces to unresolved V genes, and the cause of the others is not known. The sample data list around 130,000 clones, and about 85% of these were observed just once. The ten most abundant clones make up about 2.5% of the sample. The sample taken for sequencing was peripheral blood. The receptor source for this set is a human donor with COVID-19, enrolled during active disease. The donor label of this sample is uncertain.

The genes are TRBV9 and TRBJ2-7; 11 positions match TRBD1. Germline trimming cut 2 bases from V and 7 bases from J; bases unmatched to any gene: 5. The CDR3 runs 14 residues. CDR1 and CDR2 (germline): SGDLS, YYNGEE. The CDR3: CASSVGTGGREQYF. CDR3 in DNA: TGTGCCAGCAGCGTTGGGACAGGGGGGAGAGAGCAGTACTTC.

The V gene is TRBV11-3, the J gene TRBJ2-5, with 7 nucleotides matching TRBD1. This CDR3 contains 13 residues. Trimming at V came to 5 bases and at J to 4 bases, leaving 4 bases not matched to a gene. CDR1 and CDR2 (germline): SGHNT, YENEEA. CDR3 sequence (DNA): TGTGCCAGCAGCCGAGGGGGCCGAGAGACCCAGTACTTC. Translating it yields CASSRGGRETQYF.

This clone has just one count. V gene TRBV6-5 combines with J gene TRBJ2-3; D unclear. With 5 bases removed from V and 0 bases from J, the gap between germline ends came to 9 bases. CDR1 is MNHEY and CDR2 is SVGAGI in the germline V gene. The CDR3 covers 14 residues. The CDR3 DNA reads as TGTGCCAGCAGTCTGTTTTTCAGCACAGATACGCAGTATTTT. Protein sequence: CASSLFFSTDTQYF.

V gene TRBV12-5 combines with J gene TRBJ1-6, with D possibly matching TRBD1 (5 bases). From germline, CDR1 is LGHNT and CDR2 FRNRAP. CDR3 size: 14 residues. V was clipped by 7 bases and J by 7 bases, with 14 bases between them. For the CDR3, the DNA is TGTGCTAGTGCCGCTGGAGGGGACAATTCACCCCTCCACTTT. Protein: CASAAGGDNSPLHF.

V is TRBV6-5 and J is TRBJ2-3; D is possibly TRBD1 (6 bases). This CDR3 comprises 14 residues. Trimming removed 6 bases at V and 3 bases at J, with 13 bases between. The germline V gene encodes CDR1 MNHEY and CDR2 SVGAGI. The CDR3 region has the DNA TGTGCCAGCAGCGCCAGGGGTTTGACAGATACGCAGTATTTT. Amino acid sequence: CASSARGLTDTQYF.

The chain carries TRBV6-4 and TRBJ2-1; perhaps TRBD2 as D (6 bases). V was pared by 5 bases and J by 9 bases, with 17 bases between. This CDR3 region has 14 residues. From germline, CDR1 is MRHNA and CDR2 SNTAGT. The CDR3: CASSPARGGLEQFF. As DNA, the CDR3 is TGTGCCAGCAGTCCCGCGCGGGGCGGTCTTGAGCAGTTCTTC.

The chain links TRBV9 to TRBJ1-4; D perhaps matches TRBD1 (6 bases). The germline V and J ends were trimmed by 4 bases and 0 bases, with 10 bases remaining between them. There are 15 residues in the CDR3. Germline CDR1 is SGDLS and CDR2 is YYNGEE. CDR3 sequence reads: CASSPTGTTNEKLFF. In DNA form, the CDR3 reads TGTGCCAGCAGCCCAACAGGGACAACTAATGAAAAACTGTTTTTT.

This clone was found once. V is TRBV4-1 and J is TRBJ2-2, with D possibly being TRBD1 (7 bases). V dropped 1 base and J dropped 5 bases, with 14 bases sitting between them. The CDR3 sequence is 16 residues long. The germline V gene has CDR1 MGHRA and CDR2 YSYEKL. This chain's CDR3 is CASSQGGQGGTGELFF. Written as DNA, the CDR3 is TGCGCCAGCAGCCAAGGAGGGCAGGGGGGAACCGGGGAGCTGTTTTTT.

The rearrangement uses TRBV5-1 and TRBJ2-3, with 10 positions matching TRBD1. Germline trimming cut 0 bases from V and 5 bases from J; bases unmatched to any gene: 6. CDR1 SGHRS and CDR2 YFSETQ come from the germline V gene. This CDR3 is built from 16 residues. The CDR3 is CASSLAGTGVQDTQYF. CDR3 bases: TGCGCCAGCAGCTTGGCCGGGACAGGGGTTCAAGATACGCAGTATTTT.

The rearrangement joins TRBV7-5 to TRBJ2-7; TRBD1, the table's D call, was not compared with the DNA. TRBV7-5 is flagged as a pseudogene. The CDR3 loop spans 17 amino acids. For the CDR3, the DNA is TGTGTCAGAAGCTTATCGACGGACAGGGGGCGCCCCTACGAGCAGTACTTC. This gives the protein CVRSLSTDRGRPYEQYF.

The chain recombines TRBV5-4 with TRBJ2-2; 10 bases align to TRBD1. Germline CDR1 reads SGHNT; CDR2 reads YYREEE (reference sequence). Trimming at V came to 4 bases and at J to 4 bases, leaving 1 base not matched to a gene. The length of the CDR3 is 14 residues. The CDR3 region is CASSDRGRTGELFF. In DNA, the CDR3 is TGTGCCAGCAGCGACAGGGGGCGCACCGGGGAGCTGTTTTTT.

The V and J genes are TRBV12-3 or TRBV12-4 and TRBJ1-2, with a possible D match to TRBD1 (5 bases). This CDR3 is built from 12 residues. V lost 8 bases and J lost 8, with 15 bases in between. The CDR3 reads CASATRVEGYTF. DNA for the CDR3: TGTGCCAGCGCCACCAGGGTGGAGGGCTACACCTTC.

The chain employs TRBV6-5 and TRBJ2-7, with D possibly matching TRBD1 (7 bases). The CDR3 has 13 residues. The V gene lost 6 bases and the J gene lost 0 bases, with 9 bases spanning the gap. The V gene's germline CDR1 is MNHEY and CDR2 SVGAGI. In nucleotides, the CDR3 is TGTGCCAGCAGCAGGGGGGTCTCCTACGAGCAGTACTTC. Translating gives CASSRGVSYEQYF.

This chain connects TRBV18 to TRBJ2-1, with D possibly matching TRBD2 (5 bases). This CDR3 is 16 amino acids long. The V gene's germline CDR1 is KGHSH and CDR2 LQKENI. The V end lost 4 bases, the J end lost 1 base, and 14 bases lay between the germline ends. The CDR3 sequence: CASSRPSGASYNEQFF. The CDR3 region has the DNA TGTGCCAGCTCACGACCCAGCGGTGCGTCCTACAATGAGCAGTTCTTC.

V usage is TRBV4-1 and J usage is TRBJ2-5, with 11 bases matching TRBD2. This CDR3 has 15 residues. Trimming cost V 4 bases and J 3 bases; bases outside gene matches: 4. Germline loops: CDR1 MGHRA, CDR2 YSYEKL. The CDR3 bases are TGCGCCAGCAGCCCCCTGGGACTAGCGGAAGAGACCCAGTACTTC. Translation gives CASSPLGLAEETQYF.

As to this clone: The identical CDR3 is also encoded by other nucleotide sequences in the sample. CDR3 DNA sequence: TGCGCCAGCAGCTTGATTCCGGGCTACGAGCAGTACTTC. It encodes CASSLIPGYEQYF. V is TRBV5-1 and J is TRBJ2-7, with unresolved D. Per germline, CDR1 SGHRS and CDR2 YFSETQ. The CDR3 length is 13 residues. Trimming left V 1 base short and J 3 bases short, with 8 bases between. The entire variable domain, with the rest obtained from reference TRBV5-1 and TRBJ2-7, is as follows: KAGVTQTPRYLIKTRGQQVTLSCSPISGHRSVSWYQQTPGQGLQFLFEYFSETQRNKGNFPGRFSGRQFSNSRSEMNVSTLELGDSALYLCASSLIPGYEQYFGPGTRLTVT.

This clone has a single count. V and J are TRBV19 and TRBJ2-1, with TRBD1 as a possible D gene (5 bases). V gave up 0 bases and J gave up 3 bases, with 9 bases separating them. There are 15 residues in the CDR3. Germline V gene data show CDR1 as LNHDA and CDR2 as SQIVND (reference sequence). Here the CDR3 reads CASSIEDTGYNEQFF. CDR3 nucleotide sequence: TGTGCCAGTAGTATAGAGGACACTGGCTACAATGAGCAGTTCTTC.

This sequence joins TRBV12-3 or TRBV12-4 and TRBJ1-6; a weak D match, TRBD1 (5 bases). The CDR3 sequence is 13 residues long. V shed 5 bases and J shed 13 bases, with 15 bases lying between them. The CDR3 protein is CASSRRQYQPLHF. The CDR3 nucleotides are TGTGCCAGCAGTCGAAGACAGTATCAGCCCCTCCACTTT.

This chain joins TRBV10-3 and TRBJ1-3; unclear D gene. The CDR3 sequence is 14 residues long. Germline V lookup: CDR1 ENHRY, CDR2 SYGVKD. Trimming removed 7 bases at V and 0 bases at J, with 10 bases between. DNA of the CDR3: TGTGCCATCAAGACTGGAAACTCTGGAAACACCATATATTTT. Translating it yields CAIKTGNSGNTIYF.

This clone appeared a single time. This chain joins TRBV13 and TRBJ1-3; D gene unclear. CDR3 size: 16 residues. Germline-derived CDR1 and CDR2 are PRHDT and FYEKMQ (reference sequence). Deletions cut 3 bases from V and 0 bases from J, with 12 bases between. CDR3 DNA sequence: TGTGCCAGCAGCTTCGCGGAGGCTCTCTCTGGAAACACCATATATTTT. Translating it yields CASSFAEALSGNTIYF. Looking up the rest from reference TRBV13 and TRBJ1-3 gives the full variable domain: AAGVIQSPRHLIKEKRETATLKCYPIPRHDTVYWYQQGPGQDPQFLISFYEKMQSDKGSIPDRFSAQQFSDYHSELNMSSLELGDSALYFCASSFAEALSGNTIYFGEGSWLTVV.

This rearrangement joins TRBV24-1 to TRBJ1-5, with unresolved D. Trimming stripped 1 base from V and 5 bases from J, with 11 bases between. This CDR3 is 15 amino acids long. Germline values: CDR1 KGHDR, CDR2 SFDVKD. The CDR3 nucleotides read TGTGCCACCAGTGATTTCGGCGGTATGGATCAGCCCCAGCATTTT. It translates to CATSDFGGMDQPQHF.

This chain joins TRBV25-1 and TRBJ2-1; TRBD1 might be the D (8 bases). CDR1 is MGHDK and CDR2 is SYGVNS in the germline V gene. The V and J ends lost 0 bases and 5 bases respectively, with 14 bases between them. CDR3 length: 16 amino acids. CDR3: CASSEYTGGAHNEQFF. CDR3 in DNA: TGTGCCAGCAGTGAATATACAGGGGGGGCCCACAATGAGCAGTTCTTC.